The clone carrying this TCR beta chain turned up a few times. Antigen: not known. The data were obtained in a study of beta chain features in type 1 diabetes. Across the whole study: Similarity in age, gender and cell yields was seen between patients and healthy donors. Summed over all samples, the examined sorted cells came to 107,917,701.

Expressed TCRB transcripts were sequenced, since all the RNA that had been isolated was reverse transcribed. This table comes from immunoSEQ multiplex PCR, and its TCRdb copy is limited to in-frame clones, with some not included. The sample has a few hundred thousand clones; 11% to 15% are singletons. Broader study findings: Shortening that was moderate but significant affected the TCRB CDR3s of Type 1 diabetes patients in all four CD4+ subsets.

Every participating donor gave one draw, a heparinised blood sample averaging around 100 mL. The sample was naive CD4+ T cells from blood. The source is a man aged 25-45 years with type 1 diabetes.

This CDR3 is CASSLPRVRRGELFF. CDR3 DNA sequence: TGTGCCAGCAGCTTACCCCGAGTGAGGCGAGGGGAGCTGTTTTTT. V and J are TRBV13 and TRBJ2-2; D is uncertain. Per the germline V gene, CDR1 is PRHDT and CDR2 is FYEKMQ (reference sequence). Trimming shortened V by 2 bases and J by 8 bases, and 15 bases separated the two germline ends. CDR3 length: 15 amino acids.